This TCR beta chain was obtained from a study of blood T cell repertoires in COVID-19. Study in general: The United States, Italy and Spain supplied acute and convalescent COVID-19 samples. Nucleic acid was either cDNA or gDNA, and it came from T cells, B-cell-depleted T cells, or PBMCs.

Study processing details: Amplification with reference gene primers provided the estimates of nucleated cell counts. This table comes from immunoSEQ multiplex PCR, and its TCRdb copy is limited to in-frame clones, with some not included. V and J calls and clone size come straight from that table; D and trimming were deduced from the DNA. The sample consists of roughly 50,000 clones, about nine tenths of them appearing once. This CDR3 is built from 14 residues. Germline CDR1 and CDR2: LNHDA and SQIVND (reference sequence). Losses at the gene ends were 5 bases for V and 4 bases for J; bases not matched to a gene: 8.

V is TRBV19 and J is TRBJ2-7; 7 bases are a match to TRBD2. Sequencing input: peripheral blood. The sequence derives from a human donor in a cohort sampled during active COVID-19. CDR3 region: CASSEGLPNYEQYF. CDR3 coding DNA: TGTGCCAGTAGTGAGGGACTACCCAATTACGAGCAGTACTTC.